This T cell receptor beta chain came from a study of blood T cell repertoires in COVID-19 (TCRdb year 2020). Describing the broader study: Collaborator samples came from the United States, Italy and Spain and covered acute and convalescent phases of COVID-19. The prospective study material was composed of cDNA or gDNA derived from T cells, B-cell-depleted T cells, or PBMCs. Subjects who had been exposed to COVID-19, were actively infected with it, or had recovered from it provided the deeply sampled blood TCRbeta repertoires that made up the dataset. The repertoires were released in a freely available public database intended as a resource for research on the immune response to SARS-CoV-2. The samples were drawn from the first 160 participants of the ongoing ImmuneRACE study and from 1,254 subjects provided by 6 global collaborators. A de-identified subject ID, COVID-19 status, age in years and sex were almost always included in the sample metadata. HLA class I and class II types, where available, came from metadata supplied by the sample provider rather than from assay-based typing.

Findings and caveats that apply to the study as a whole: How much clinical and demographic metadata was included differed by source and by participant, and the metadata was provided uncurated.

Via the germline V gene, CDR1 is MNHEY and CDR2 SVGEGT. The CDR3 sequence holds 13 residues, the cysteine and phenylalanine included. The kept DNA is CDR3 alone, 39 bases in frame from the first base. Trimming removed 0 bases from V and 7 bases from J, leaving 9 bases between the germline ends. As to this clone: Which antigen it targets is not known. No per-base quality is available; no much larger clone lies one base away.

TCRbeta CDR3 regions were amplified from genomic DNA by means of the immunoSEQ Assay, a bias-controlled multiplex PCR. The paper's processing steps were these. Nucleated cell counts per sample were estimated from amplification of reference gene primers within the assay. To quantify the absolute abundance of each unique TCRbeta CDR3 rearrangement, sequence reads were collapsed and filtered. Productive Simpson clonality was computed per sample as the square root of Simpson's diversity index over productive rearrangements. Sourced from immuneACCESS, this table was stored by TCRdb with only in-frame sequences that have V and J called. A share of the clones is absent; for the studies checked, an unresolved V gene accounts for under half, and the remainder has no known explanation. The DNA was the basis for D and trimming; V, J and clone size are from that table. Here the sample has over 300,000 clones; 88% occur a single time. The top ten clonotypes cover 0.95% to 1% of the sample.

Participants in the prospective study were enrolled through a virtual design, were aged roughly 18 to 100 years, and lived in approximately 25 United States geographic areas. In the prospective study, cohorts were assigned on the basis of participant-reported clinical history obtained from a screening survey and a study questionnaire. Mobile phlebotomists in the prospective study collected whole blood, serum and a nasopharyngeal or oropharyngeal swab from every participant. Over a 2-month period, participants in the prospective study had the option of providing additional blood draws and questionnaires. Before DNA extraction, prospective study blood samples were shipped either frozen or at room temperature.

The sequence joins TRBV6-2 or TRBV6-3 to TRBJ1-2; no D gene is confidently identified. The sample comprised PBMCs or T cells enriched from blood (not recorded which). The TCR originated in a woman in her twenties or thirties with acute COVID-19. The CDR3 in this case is CASSYSRSFGYTF. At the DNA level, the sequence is TGTGCCAGCAGTTACTCGCGGTCTTTTGGCTACACCTTC.